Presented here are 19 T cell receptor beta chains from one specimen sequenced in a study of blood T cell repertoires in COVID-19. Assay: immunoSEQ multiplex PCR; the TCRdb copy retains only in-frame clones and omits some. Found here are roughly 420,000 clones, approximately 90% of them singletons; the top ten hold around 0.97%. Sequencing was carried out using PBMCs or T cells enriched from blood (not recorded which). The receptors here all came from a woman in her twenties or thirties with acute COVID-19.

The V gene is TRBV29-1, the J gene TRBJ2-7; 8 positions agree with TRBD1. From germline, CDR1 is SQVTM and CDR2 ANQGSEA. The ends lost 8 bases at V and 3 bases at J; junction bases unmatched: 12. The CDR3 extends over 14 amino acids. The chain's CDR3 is CSITRTGHGYEQYF. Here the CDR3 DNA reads TGCAGCATTACCAGGACAGGGCATGGCTACGAGCAGTACTTC.

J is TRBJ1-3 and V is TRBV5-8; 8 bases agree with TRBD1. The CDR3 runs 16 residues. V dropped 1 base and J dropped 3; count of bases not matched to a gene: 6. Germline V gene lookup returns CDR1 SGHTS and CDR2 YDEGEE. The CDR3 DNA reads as TGTGCCAGCAGCTTGTCCCAGGGGGCAAGTGGAAACACCATATATTTT. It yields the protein CASSLSQGASGNTIYF.

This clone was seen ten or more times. In DNA form, the CDR3 reads TGTGCCAGCAGCAAGACAAGAGATATTCGCACCGGGGAGCTGTTTTTT. It yields the protein CASSKTRDIRTGELFF. The chain joins TRBV21-1 to TRBJ2-2; TRBD1 is the table's D call and was not checked against the DNA. TRBV21-1 is a pseudogene. The CDR3 loop spans 16 amino acids.

The CDR3 sequence is CASSLVPTPSYEQYF. The DNA for the CDR3 is TGTGCCAGCAGCTTAGTGCCTACGCCCTCCTACGAGCAGTACTTC. The chain employs TRBV7-2 and TRBJ2-7; the D is unclear. Trimming pared 1 base from V and 0 bases from J, leaving 10 bases between. The germline V gene encodes CDR1 SGHTA and CDR2 FQGNSA. CDR3 size: 15 residues.

Here the CDR3 reads CASSIVGGFSYEQYF. The CDR3 DNA is TGTGCCAGTAGTATAGTAGGGGGATTCTCCTACGAGCAGTACTTC. The chain recombines TRBV19 with TRBJ2-7; D might be TRBD1 (6 bases). Germline V CDR1 and CDR2: LNHDA, SQIVND (reference sequence). V shed 1 base and J shed 0 bases, with 10 bases lying between them. The CDR3 length is 15 residues.

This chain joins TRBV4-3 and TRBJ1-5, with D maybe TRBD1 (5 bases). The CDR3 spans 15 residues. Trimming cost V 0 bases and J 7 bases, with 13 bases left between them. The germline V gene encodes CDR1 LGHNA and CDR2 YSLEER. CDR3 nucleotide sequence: TGCGCCAGCAGCCAAGACTATGAGGGGAGGCAGCCCCAGCATTTT. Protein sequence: CASSQDYEGRQPQHF.

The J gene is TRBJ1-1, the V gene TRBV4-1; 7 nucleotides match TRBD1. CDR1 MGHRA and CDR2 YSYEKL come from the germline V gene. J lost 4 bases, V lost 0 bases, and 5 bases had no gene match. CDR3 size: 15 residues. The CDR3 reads CASSQDQGGITEAFF. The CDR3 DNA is TGCGCCAGCAGCCAAGATCAGGGGGGTATCACTGAAGCTTTCTTT.

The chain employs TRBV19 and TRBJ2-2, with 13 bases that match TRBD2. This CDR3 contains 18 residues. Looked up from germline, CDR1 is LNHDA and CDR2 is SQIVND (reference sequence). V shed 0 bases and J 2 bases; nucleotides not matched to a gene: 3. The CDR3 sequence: CASSIDGLAGANTGELFF. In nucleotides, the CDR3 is TGTGCCAGTAGTATAGATGGACTAGCGGGGGCCAACACCGGGGAGCTGTTTTTT. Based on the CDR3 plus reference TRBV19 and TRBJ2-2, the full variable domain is DGGITQSPKYLFRKEGQNVTLSCEQNLNHDAMYWYRQDPGQGLRLIYYSQIVNDFQKGDIAEGYSVSREKKESFPLTVTSAQKNPTAFYLCASSIDGLAGANTGELFFGEGSRLTVL.

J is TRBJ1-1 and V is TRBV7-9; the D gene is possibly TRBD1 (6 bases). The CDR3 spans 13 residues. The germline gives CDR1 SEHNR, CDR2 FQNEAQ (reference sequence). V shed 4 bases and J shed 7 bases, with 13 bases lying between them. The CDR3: CASSYSADSEAFF. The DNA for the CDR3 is TGTGCCAGCAGCTATTCGGCGGACAGTGAAGCTTTCTTT.

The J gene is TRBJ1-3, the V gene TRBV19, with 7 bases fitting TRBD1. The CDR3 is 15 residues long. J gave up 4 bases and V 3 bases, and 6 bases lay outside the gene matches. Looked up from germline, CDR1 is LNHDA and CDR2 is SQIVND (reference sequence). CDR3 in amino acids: CASSIPDRNGNTIYF. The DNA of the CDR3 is TGTGCCAGTAGTATTCCGGACAGGAACGGAAACACCATATATTTT.

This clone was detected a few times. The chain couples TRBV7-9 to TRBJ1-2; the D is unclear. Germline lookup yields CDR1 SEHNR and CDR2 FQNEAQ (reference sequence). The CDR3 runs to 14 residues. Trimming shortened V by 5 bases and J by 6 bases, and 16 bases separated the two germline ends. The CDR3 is CASSGTAGVDGYTF. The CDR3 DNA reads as TGTGCCAGCAGCGGCACAGCAGGCGTCGATGGCTACACCTTC.

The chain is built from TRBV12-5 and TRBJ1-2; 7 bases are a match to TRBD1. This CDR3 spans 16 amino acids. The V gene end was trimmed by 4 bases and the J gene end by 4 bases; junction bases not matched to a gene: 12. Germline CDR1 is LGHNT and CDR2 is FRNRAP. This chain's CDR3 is CASGSETLRDSYGYTF. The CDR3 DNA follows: TGTGCTAGTGGTTCCGAAACTCTTAGGGACAGCTATGGCTACACCTTC. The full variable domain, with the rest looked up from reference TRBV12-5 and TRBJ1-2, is DARVTQTPRHKVTEMGQEVTMRCQPILGHNTVFWYRQTMMQGLELLAYFRNRAPLDDSGMPKDRFSAEMPDATLATLKIQPSEPRDSAVYFCASGSETLRDSYGYTFGSGTRLTVV.

DNA of the CDR3: TGTGCCAGCACCAGCGGCAGGGGTCCCTATAATTCACCCCTCCACTTT. This gives the protein CASTSGRGPYNSPLHF. This sequence joins TRBV11-1 and TRBJ1-6; perhaps TRBD1 as D (6 bases). V lost 7 bases and J 2 bases, leaving 15 bases between the germline ends. Germline V gene data show CDR1 as SGHAT and CDR2 as FQDESV (reference sequence). This CDR3 is 16 amino acids long.

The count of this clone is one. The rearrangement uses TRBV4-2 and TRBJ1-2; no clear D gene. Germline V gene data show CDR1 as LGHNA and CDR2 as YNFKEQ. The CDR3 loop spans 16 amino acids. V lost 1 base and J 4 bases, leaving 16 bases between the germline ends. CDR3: CASSQVSRTRGYGYTF. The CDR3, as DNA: TGTGCCAGCAGCCAAGTTAGCAGGACGCGGGGCTATGGCTACACCTTC.

CDR3 DNA: TGTGCCAGCAGTTATGCAGGGGGCTCTGGAAACACCATATATTTT. It yields the protein CASSYAGGSGNTIYF. The chain links TRBV6-5 to TRBJ1-3, with TRBD1 identical over 7 bases. The CDR3 covers 15 residues. CDR1 and CDR2 (germline): MNHEY, SVGAGI. J gave up 0 bases and V 3 bases, and 2 bases lay outside the gene matches.

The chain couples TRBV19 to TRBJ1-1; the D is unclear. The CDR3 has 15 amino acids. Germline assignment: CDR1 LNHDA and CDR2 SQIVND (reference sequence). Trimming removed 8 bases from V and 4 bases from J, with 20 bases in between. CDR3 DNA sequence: TGTGCCAGTGGGTTATCAGGAGGTTCTAGCACTGAAGCTTTCTTT. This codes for CASGLSGGSSTEAFF.

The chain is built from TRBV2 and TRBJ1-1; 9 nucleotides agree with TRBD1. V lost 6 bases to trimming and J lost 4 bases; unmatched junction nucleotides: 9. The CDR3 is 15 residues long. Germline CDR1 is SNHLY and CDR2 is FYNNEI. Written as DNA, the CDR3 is TGTGCCAGCAGGGAGAGGGACAGGGCCAGCACTGAAGCTTTCTTT. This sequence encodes CASRERDRASTEAFF.

The CDR3 loop reads CASSYPAGGAPEAFF. CDR3 sequence (DNA): TGTGCCAGCAGTTACCCTGCAGGGGGCGCGCCTGAAGCTTTCTTT. This chain connects TRBV6-6 to TRBJ1-1, with TRBD1 matching over 8 bases. In germline, CDR1 is MNHNY, CDR2 SVGAGI (reference sequence). V shed 2 bases, J shed 6 bases, and the junction held 8 bases outside the gene matches. The CDR3 loop spans 15 amino acids.

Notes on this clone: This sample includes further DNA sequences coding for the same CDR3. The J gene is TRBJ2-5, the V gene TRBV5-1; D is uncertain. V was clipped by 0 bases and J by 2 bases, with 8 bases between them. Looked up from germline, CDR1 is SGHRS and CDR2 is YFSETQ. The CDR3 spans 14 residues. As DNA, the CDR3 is TGCGCCAGCAGCTTGGCAGGCCAACAAGAGACCCAGTACTTC. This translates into CASSLAGQQETQYF. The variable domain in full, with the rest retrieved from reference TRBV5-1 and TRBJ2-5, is KAGVTQTPRYLIKTRGQQVTLSCSPISGHRSVSWYQQTPGQGLQFLFEYFSETQRNKGNFPGRFSGRQFSNSRSEMNVSTLELGDSALYLCASSLAGQQETQYFGPGTRLLVL.